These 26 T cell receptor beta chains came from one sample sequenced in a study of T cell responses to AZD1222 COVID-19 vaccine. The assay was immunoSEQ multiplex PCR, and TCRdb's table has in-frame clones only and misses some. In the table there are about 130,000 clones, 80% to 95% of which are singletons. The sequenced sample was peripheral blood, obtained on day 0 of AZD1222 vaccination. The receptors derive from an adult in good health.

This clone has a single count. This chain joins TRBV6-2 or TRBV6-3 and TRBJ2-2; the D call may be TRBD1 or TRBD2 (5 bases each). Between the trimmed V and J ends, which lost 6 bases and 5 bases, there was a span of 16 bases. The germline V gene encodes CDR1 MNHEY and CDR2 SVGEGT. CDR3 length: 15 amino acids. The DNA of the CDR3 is TGTGCCAGCAGCCCCACGGGGCTGGGAACCGGGGAGCTGTTTTTT. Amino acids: CASSPTGLGTGELFF.

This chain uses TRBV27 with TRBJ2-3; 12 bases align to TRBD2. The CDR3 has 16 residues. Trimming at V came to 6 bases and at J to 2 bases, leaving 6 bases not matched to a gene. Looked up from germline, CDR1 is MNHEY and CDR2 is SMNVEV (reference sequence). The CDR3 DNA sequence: TGTGCCAGCAGGGGATGGACTAGCGGGATCACAGATACGCAGTATTTT. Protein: CASRGWTSGITDTQYF.

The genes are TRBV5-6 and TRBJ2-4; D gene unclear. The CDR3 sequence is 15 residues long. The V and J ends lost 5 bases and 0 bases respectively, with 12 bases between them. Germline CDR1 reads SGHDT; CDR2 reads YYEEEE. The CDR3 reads CASSSVLVAKNIQYF. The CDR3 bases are TGTGCCAGCAGTTCGGTACTGGTAGCCAAAAACATTCAGTACTTC.

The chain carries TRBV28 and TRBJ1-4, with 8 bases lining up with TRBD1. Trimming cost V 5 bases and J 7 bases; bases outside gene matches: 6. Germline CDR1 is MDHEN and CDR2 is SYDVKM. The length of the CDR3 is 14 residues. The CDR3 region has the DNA TGTGCCAGCAGTACACCAGGGGGCCGTGAAAAACTGTTTTTT. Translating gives CASSTPGGREKLFF. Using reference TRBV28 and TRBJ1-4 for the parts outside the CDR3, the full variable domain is DVKVTQSSRYLVKRTGEKVFLECVQDMDHENMFWYRQDPGLGLRLIYFSYDVKMKEKGDIPEGYSVSREKKERFSLILESASTNQTSMYLCASSTPGGREKLFFGSGTQLSVL.

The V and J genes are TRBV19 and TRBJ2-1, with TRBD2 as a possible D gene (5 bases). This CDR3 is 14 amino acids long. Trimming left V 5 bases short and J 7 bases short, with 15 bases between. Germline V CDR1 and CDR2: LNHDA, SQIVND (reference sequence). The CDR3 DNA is TGTGCCAGTAGTTCAGGACTTCGGGGTAATGAGCAGTTCTTC. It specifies CASSSGLRGNEQFF.

The CDR3 DNA reads as TGTGCCAGCAGCTTAGGGCGAGTGTCTCAGGGCTCCTACGAGCAGTACTTC. Translated: CASSLGRVSQGSYEQYF. This rearrangement joins TRBV7-8 to TRBJ2-7; TRBD1 might be the D (5 bases). V lost 1 base, J lost 0 bases, and 16 bases lay in between. This CDR3 is built from 17 residues. Germline assignment: CDR1 SGHVS and CDR2 FQNEAQ. The whole variable domain, filled in from reference TRBV7-8 and TRBJ2-7, reads GAGVSQSPRYKVAKRGQDVALRCDPISGHVSLFWYQQALGQGPEFLTYFQNEAQLDKSGLPSDRFFAERPEGSVSTLKIQRTQQEDSAVYLCASSLGRVSQGSYEQYFGPGTRLTVT.

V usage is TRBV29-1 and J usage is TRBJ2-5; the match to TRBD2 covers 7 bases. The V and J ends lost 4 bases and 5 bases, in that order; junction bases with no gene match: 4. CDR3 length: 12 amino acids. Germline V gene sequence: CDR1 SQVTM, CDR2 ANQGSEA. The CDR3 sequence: CSVGGGYETQYF. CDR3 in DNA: TGCAGCGTTGGGGGGGGGTACGAGACCCAGTACTTC.

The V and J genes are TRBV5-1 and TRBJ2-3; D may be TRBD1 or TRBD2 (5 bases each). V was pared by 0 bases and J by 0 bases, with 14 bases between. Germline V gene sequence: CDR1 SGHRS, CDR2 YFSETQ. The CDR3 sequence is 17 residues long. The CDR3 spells CASSLAFGGASTDTQYF. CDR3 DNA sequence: TGCGCCAGCAGCTTGGCCTTTGGGGGAGCTAGCACAGATACGCAGTATTTT.

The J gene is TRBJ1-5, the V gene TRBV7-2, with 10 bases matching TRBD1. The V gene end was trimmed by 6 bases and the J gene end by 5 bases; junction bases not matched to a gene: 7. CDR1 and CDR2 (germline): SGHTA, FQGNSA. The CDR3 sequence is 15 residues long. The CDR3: CASSSGQGRYQPQHF. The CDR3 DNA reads TGTGCCAGCAGTTCGGGACAGGGGCGGTATCAGCCCCAGCATTTT.

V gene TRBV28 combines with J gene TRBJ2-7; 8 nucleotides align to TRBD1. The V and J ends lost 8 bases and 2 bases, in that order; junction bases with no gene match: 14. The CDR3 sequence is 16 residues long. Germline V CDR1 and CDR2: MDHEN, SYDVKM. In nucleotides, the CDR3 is TGTGCCAGCCGTACTACCGGGACAGGACTTACCTACGAGCAGTACTTC. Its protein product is CASRTTGTGLTYEQYF.

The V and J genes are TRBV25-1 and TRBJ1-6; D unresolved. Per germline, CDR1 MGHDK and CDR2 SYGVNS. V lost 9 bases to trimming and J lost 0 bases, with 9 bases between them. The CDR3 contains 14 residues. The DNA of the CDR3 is TGTGCCAGTTTAACCAGCTCCTATAATTCACCCCTCCACTTT. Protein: CASLTSSYNSPLHF. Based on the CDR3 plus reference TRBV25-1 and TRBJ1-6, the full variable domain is EADIYQTPRYLVIGTGKKITLECSQTMGHDKMYWYQQDPGMELHLIHYSYGVNSTEKGDLSSESTVSRIRTEHFPLTLESARPSHTSQYLCASLTSSYNSPLHFGNGTRLTVT.

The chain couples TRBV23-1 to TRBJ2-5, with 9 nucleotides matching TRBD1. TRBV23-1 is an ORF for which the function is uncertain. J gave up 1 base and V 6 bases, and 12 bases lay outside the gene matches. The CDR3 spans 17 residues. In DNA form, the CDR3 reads TGCGCCAGCAGCCCCGGGACAGGGATGTGGCCCCAAGAGACCCAGTACTTC. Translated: CASSPGTGMWPQETQYF.

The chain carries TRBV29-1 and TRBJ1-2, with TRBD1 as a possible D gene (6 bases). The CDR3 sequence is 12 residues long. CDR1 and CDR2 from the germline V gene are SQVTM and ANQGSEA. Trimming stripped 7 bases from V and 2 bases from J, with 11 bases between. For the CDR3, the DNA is TGCAGCGGTAGGCAGGGGAACTATGGCTACACCTTC. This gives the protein CSGRQGNYGYTF.

Here the CDR3 DNA reads TGTGCCAGCAGCTTAGTCCACTACGCTGGACTAGCGGGAGGAACAGATACGCAGTATTTT. It specifies CASSLVHYAGLAGGTDTQYF. V usage is TRBV7-6 and J usage is TRBJ2-3; TRBD2 matches at 14 bases. The CDR3 covers 20 residues. Germline CDR1 reads SGHVS; CDR2 reads FNYEAQ. The J segment lost 3 bases and the V segment lost 1 base, leaving 12 bases of the junction unmatched.

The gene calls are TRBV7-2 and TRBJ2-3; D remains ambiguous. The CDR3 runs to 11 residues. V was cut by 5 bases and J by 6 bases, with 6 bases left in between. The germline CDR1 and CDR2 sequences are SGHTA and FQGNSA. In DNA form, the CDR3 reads TGTGCCAGCAGCCACGTGGATACGCAGTATTTT. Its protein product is CASSHVDTQYF.

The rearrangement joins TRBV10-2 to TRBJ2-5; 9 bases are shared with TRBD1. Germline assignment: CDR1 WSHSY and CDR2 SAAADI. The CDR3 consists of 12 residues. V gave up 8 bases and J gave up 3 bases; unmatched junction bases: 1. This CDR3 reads CASRDREETQYF. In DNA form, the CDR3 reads TGCGCCAGCCGGGACAGGGAAGAGACCCAGTACTTC.

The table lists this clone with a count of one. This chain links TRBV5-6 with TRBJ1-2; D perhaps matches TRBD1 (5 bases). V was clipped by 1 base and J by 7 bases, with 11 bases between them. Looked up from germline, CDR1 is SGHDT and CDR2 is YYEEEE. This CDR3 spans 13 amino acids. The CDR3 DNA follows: TGTGCCAGCAGCTTGTCGGGGGTTGGTGGCTACACCTTC. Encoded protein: CASSLSGVGGYTF.

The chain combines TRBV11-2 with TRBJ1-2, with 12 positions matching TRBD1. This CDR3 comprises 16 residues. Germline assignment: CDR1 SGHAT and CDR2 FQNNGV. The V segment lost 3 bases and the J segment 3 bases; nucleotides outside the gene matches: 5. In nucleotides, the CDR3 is TGTGCCAGCAGCTTTTCCGGGACAGGGGGCGACTATGGCTACACCTTC. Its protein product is CASSFSGTGGDYGYTF. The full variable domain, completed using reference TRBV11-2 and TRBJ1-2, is EAGVAQSPRYKIIEKRQSVAFWCNPISGHATLYWYQQILGQGPKLLIQFQNNGVVDDSQLPKDRFSAERLKGVDSTLKIQPAKLEDSAVYLCASSFSGTGGDYGYTFGSGTRLTVV.

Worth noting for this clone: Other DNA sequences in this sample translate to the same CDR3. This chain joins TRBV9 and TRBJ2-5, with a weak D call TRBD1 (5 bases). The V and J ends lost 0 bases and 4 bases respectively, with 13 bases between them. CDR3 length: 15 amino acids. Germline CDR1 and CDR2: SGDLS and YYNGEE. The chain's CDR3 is CASSVVGQGGETQYF. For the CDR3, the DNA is TGTGCCAGCAGCGTAGTTGGCCAGGGCGGAGAGACCCAGTACTTC.

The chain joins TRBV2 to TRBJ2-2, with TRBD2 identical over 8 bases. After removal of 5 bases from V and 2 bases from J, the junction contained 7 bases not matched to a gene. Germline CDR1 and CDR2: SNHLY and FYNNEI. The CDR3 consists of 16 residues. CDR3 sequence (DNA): TGTGCCAGCAGTCTCTATAGCGGGGACAACACCGGGGAGCTGTTTTTT. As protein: CASSLYSGDNTGELFF.

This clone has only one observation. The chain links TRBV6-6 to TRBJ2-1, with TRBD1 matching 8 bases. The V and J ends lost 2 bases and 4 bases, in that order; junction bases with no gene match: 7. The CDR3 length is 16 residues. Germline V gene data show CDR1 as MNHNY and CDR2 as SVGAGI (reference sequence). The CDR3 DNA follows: TGTGCCAGCAGTTACAGGACAGGGATTGGGTACAATGAGCAGTTCTTC. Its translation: CASSYRTGIGYNEQFF.

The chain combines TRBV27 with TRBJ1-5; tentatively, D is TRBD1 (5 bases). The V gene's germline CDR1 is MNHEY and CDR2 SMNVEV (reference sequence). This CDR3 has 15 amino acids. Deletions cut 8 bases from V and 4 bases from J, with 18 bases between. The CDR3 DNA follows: TGTGCCAGCCGCCCCTGGGGGGGTGGGAATCAGCCCCAGCATTTT. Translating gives CASRPWGGGNQPQHF.

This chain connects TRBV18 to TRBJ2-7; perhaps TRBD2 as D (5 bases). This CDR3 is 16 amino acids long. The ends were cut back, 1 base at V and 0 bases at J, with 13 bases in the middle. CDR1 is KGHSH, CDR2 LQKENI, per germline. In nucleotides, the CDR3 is TGTGCCAGCTCACCACGTGTCGGGGATAGCTCCTACGAGCAGTACTTC. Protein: CASSPRVGDSSYEQYF.

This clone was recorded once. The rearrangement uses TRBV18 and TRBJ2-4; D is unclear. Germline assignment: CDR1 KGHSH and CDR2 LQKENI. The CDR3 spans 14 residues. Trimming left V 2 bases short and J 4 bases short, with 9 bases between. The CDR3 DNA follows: TGTGCCAGCTCACCAGGAACGAAGAAAAACATTCAGTACTTC. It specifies CASSPGTKKNIQYF.

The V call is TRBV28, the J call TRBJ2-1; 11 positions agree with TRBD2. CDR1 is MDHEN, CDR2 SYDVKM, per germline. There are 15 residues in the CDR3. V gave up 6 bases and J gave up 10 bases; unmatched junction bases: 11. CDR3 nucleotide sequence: TGTGCCAGCAGACTAGCGGGAGCGAGTCCGGGGGAGCAGTTCTTC. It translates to CASRLAGASPGEQFF.

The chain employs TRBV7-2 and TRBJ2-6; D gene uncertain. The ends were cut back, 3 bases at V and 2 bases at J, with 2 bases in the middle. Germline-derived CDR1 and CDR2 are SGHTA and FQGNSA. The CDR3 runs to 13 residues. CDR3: CASSFAGANVLTF. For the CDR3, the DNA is TGTGCCAGCAGCTTTGCTGGGGCCAACGTCCTGACTTTC.